This T cell receptor beta chain was documented in a study of monozygotic twins with inflammatory bowel disease. Germline loops: CDR1 LNHDA, CDR2 SQIVND (reference sequence). The CDR3 contains 13 residues. TCRdb reprocessed the 5' RACE reads, with one entry per CDR3 protein and no DNA. The specimen's table records about 300,000 distinct CDR3 sequences. The sequence was obtained from a human donor with ulcerative colitis or Crohn's disease, or a healthy co-twin of an affected twin (not recorded which). The chain recombines TRBV19 with TRBJ2-3; TCRdb selects TRBD2, and the lack of DNA leaves this call unchecked. The sequenced sample was blood. CDR3 amino acids: CASKQRGTDTQYF.